These 32 T cell receptor beta chains came from one sample sequenced in a study of T-cell memory formation after mild COVID-19. TCRdb reprocessed the 5' RACE reads with MiXCR, giving one entry per CDR3 protein. Seen here are over 150,000 distinct CDR3 sequences, roughly 20% observed once, and the top ten hold approximately 4%. Sample: PBMCs or a T cell subset sorted from them (not recorded which). The source is a man aged 18 to 29 who had mild COVID-19 (a few samples of this study predate the infection). Cell type and time point are not known.

This clonotype has just a few counts. J is TRBJ2-2 and V is TRBV4-2, with D maybe TRBD2 (6 bases). The CDR3 spans 15 residues. V lost 7 bases and J 7 bases, leaving 19 bases between the germline ends. Germline CDR1 and CDR2: LGHNA and YNFKEQ. Here the CDR3 DNA reads TGTGCCAGCAATCGTGGCGGGGCGTCGAACGGGGAGCTGTTTTTT. This codes for CASNRGGASNGELFF.

This chain links TRBV10-3 with TRBJ2-7; 9 bases fit TRBD1. In germline, CDR1 is ENHRY, CDR2 SYGVKD. J was trimmed by 2 bases and V by 10 bases; bases with no gene match: 12. This CDR3 is 15 amino acids long. The CDR3 loop is CATQDPGQGTYEQYV. Here the CDR3 DNA reads TGTGCCACACAAGATCCGGGACAGGGAACCTACGAGCAGTACGTC.

V and J are TRBV6-6 and TRBJ2-1, with 9 bases aligning to TRBD1. CDR1 is MNHNY and CDR2 is SVGAGI in the germline V gene (reference sequence). The CDR3 is 15 amino acids. The V segment lost 1 base and the J segment 8 bases; nucleotides outside the gene matches: 6. Here the CDR3 reads CASSYLGQGRDEQFF. The DNA of the CDR3 is TGTGCCAGCAGTTACTTGGGACAGGGCAGGGATGAGCAGTTCTTC.

This sequence joins TRBV12-3 or TRBV12-4 and TRBJ1-5; the match to TRBD1 covers 8 bases. V was pared by 8 bases and J by 5 bases, with 14 bases of the junction left unmatched. The CDR3 has 16 residues. The CDR3 reads CASASHGQGVDQPQHF. The CDR3 bases are TGTGCCAGCGCATCCCACGGACAGGGAGTTGATCAGCCCCAGCATTTT.

This clonotype occurred a few times. The chain joins TRBV12-3 or TRBV12-4 to TRBJ2-3, with D unresolved. V was cut by 5 bases and J by 0 bases, with 3 bases left in between. CDR3 size: 12 residues. The CDR3 loop reads CASSKSTDTQYF. The DNA for the CDR3 is TGTGCCAGCAGTAAAAGCACAGATACGCAGTATTTT.

V usage is TRBV2 and J usage is TRBJ2-3, with D perhaps matching TRBD2 (6 bases). V gave up 2 bases and J gave up 12 bases, with 15 bases separating them. Germline CDR1 and CDR2: SNHLY and FYNNEI. The CDR3 contains 13 residues. CDR3 residues: CASSETGWEVQYF. The CDR3 DNA sequence: TGTGCCAGCAGTGAAACGGGTTGGGAGGTACAGTATTTT.

This clonotype was recorded at least ten times. The chain is built from TRBV7-3 and TRBJ2-2, with 7 bases lining up with TRBD2. V gave up 6 bases and J gave up 3 bases; unmatched junction bases: 1. The CDR3 extends over 13 amino acids. The germline V gene encodes CDR1 SGHTA and CDR2 FQGTGA. CDR3 bases: TGTGCCAGCAGGGGGGGGGACACCGGGGAGCTGTTTTTT. As protein: CASRGGDTGELFF.

This clonotype was seen a handful of times. The chain couples TRBV28 to TRBJ1-1; D might be TRBD1 (5 bases). The V gene lost 6 bases and the J gene lost 5 bases, with 28 bases spanning the gap. CDR1 and CDR2 (germline): MDHEN, SYDVKM. This CDR3 contains 18 residues. The CDR3 loop reads CASSTSGGLTPFGTEAFF. CDR3 DNA: TGTGCCAGCAGCACCTCGGGGGGTCTTACCCCTTTTGGGACTGAAGCTTTCTTT.

The chain couples TRBV7-9 to TRBJ1-6, with D unclear. The CDR3 sequence is 15 residues long. The germline V gene has CDR1 SEHNR and CDR2 FQNEAQ (reference sequence). V lost 3 bases, J lost 9 bases, and 15 bases lay in between. The CDR3 sequence: CASSFVSPSSSPLHF. The CDR3 nucleotides are TGTGCCAGCAGCTTTGTGTCCCCGAGTAGTTCACCCCTCCACTTT.

This clonotype appeared many times. The chain joins TRBV18 to TRBJ2-2; D is unclear. The germline V gene has CDR1 KGHSH and CDR2 LQKENI. Trimming removed 6 bases from V and 3 bases from J, with 11 bases in between. CDR3 length: 14 amino acids. CDR3 nucleotides: TGTGCCAGCTCCGAGACACTTTACACCGGGGAGCTGTTTTTT. Amino acids: CASSETLYTGELFF.

This clonotype was counted a few times. The V gene is TRBV5-1, the J gene TRBJ2-5; TRBD1 or TRBD2 may be the D gene (6 bases each). V shed 6 bases and J shed 4 bases, with 19 bases lying between them. Germline loops: CDR1 SGHRS, CDR2 YFSETQ. The CDR3 length is 15 residues. In nucleotides, the CDR3 is TGCGCCAGCACCGTCGGGACTCCCAGGGGAGAGACCCAGTACTTC. It encodes CASTVGTPRGETQYF.

This clonotype was found many times. The chain carries TRBV7-2 and TRBJ1-5, with a possible D match to TRBD1 (5 bases). Between the trimmed V and J ends, which lost 4 bases and 6 bases, there was a span of 10 bases. This CDR3 has 13 residues. CDR1 SGHTA and CDR2 FQGNSA come from the germline V gene. The CDR3: CASSSGYSQPQHF. The CDR3 region has the DNA TGTGCCAGCAGCTCAGGGTATAGTCAGCCCCAGCATTTT. Based on the CDR3 plus reference TRBV7-2 and TRBJ1-5, the full variable domain is GAGVSQSPSNKVTEKGKDVELRCDPISGHTALYWYRQSLGQGLEFLIYFQGNSAPDKSGLPSDRFSAERTGGSVSTLTIQRTQQEDSAVYLCASSSGYSQPQHFGDGTRLSIL.

This chain joins TRBV12-3 or TRBV12-4 and TRBJ1-4; D is undetermined. The CDR3 length is 15 residues. V gave up 5 bases and J gave up 0 bases, with 10 bases separating them. The CDR3, as DNA: TGTGCCAGCAGTCCCCGCCTTGCAACTAATGAAAAACTGTTTTTT. It translates to CASSPRLATNEKLFF.

The chain joins TRBV6-5 to TRBJ2-5; 8 positions agree with TRBD1. The length of the CDR3 is 14 residues. The trim removed 6 bases at V and 5 bases at J, leaving 8 bases unmatched. Per germline, CDR1 MNHEY and CDR2 SVGAGI. The CDR3 bases are TGTGCCAGCAGACTGACAGGGGCTGGTGAGACCCAGTACTTC. It codes for CASRLTGAGETQYF.

The rearrangement links TRBV12-3 or TRBV12-4 to TRBJ1-1, with D perhaps matching TRBD1 (6 bases). Trimming removed 4 bases at V and 6 bases at J, with 15 bases between. This CDR3 has 14 residues. The CDR3 sequence: CASSSRDMPSEAFF. The CDR3 DNA reads TGTGCCAGCAGTTCCCGGGACATGCCGTCTGAAGCTTTCTTT.

The chain links TRBV5-6 to TRBJ2-6; D not certain. CDR1 SGHDT and CDR2 YYEEEE come from the germline V gene. The CDR3 runs 14 residues. V lost 4 bases and J lost 4, with 9 bases in between. In DNA, the CDR3 is TGTGCCAGCAGCCCTGTTGTGGGGGCCAACGTCCTGACTTTC. Translated, it gives CASSPVVGANVLTF.

Only a few counts were recorded for this clonotype. The J gene is TRBJ2-2, the V gene TRBV10-1; no firm D call. Germline V CDR1 and CDR2: WNHNN, SYGVQD (reference sequence). CDR3 length: 12 residues. V was pared by 3 bases and J by 6 bases, with 5 bases between. CDR3 residues: CASSENAGELFF. For the CDR3, the DNA is TGCGCCAGCAGTGAAAACGCCGGGGAGCTGTTTTTT.

This clonotype was observed a handful of times. CDR3 sequence: CASSLNRDAQPQHF. The CDR3, as DNA: TGCGCCAGCAGCCTCAACCGGGACGCTCAGCCCCAGCATTTT. The J gene is TRBJ1-5, the V gene TRBV4-3, with D possibly TRBD1 on 5 matching bases. V was shortened by 4 bases and J by 6 bases, with 13 bases between the two germline ends. This CDR3 comprises 14 residues. The germline V gene encodes CDR1 LGHNA and CDR2 YSLEER.

This sequence joins TRBV29-1 and TRBJ1-2; D call uncertain. The V gene's germline CDR1 is SQVTM and CDR2 ANQGSEA. The CDR3 has 12 amino acids. Trimming cost V 5 bases and J 6 bases, with 13 bases left between them. The DNA for the CDR3 is TGCAGCGTTCGAGGGCTCGGGAATGGCTACACCTTC. It is translated as CSVRGLGNGYTF.

There are a few counts of this clonotype. This chain joins TRBV7-2 and TRBJ1-2, with a tentative D call TRBD1 (6 bases). Germline loops: CDR1 SGHTA, CDR2 FQGNSA. The CDR3 length is 14 residues. Trimming removed 4 bases at V and 4 bases at J, with 13 bases between. CDR3 region: CASSSDRSAYGYTF. The CDR3 DNA is TGTGCCAGCAGCTCCGACAGGAGCGCCTATGGCTACACCTTC.

The chain recombines TRBV5-1 with TRBJ2-1; 9 nucleotides align to TRBD1. CDR1 and CDR2 (germline): SGHRS, YFSETQ. With 3 bases clipped from V and 1 base from J, the junction kept 2 bases outside the gene matches. This CDR3 region has 15 residues. CDR3 sequence: CASSWGTGSYNEQFF. CDR3 nucleotides: TGCGCCAGCAGCTGGGGGACAGGGTCCTACAATGAGCAGTTCTTC.

This clonotype occurred a few times. V gene TRBV5-6 combines with J gene TRBJ2-6; possible D gene TRBD2, 6 bases. The germline CDR1 and CDR2 sequences are SGHDT and YYEEEE. Trimming cost V 4 bases and J 4 bases, with 12 bases left between them. CDR3 length equals 15 residues. CDR3 loop: CASSLGLSGANVLTF. In nucleotides, the CDR3 is TGTGCCAGCAGCCTGGGACTGTCAGGGGCCAACGTCCTGACTTTC.

This clonotype was counted only a few times. J is TRBJ2-5 and V is TRBV20-1; 7 nucleotides agree with TRBD1. The germline V gene encodes CDR1 DFQATT and CDR2 SNEGSKA (reference sequence). J lost 1 base, V lost 6 bases, and 2 bases had no gene match. The CDR3 contains 12 residues. CDR3 residues: CSAGDSQETQYF. The CDR3, as DNA: TGCAGTGCCGGGGACAGCCAAGAGACCCAGTACTTC.

This clonotype was seen many times. CDR3 nucleotide sequence: TGTGCCAGCAGGGTTCCGGGACAGTACACTGAAGCTTTCTTT. As protein: CASRVPGQYTEAFF. The gene calls are TRBV7-2 and TRBJ1-1, with 7 positions matching TRBD1. The CDR3 extends over 14 amino acids. Trimming removed 6 bases from V and 3 bases from J; junction bases left unmatched: 7. Germline V CDR1 and CDR2: SGHTA, FQGNSA.

This chain joins TRBV7-2 and TRBJ1-5; D possibly corresponds to TRBD1 (5 bases). The CDR3 consists of 14 residues. Germline CDR1 and CDR2: SGHTA and FQGNSA. Trimming left V 5 bases short and J 4 bases short, with 12 bases between. The CDR3 sequence is CASSNAGVNQPQHF. The CDR3 DNA sequence: TGTGCCAGCAGCAACGCGGGGGTGAATCAGCCCCAGCATTTT.

This clonotype was found a few times. This sequence joins TRBV5-1 and TRBJ2-5; D is undetermined. This CDR3 has 14 amino acids. The V end lost 0 bases, the J end lost 4 bases, and 10 bases lay between the germline ends. The germline CDR1 and CDR2 sequences are SGHRS and YFSETQ. CDR3 in amino acids: CASSLARSAETQYF. The CDR3 DNA sequence: TGCGCCAGCAGCTTGGCTCGGTCAGCAGAGACCCAGTACTTC. The full variable domain, rest sourced from reference TRBV5-1 and TRBJ2-5, is KAGVTQTPRYLIKTRGQQVTLSCSPISGHRSVSWYQQTPGQGLQFLFEYFSETQRNKGNFPGRFSGRQFSNSRSEMNVSTLELGDSALYLCASSLARSAETQYFGPGTRLLVL.

V gene TRBV7-2 combines with J gene TRBJ2-2; a weak D match, TRBD2 (6 bases). Germline V CDR1 and CDR2: SGHTA, FQGNSA. Between the trimmed V and J ends, which lost 4 bases and 4 bases, there was a span of 16 bases. The CDR3 covers 16 residues. The CDR3 loop reads CASSSSVGGSTGELFF. The CDR3 DNA sequence: TGTGCCAGCAGCTCGTCAGTCGGGGGAAGCACCGGGGAGCTGTTTTTT.

This chain links TRBV24-1 with TRBJ1-2; 7 bases line up with TRBD1. V gave up 4 bases and J gave up 5 bases; unmatched junction bases: 3. CDR1 and CDR2 (germline): KGHDR, SFDVKD. The CDR3 covers 13 residues. CDR3 in amino acids: CATSDGTEYGYTF. As DNA, the CDR3 is TGTGCCACCAGTGACGGGACAGAGTATGGCTACACCTTC.

This chain joins TRBV20-1 and TRBJ2-1; tentatively, D is TRBD1 (5 bases). V was trimmed by 5 bases and J by 4 bases, leaving 18 bases between them. CDR1 is DFQATT, CDR2 SNEGSKA, per germline (reference sequence). This CDR3 has 15 amino acids. The CDR3 bases are TGCAGTGCTCTGCCGCCAGGGTCAGTGTACAATGAGCAGTTCTTC. This translates into CSALPPGSVYNEQFF.

This clonotype was seen only a few times. This chain uses TRBV5-1 with TRBJ1-4, with TRBD1 as a possible D gene (6 bases). Germline V gene data show CDR1 as SGHRS and CDR2 as YFSETQ. V lost 3 bases, J lost 0 bases, and 9 bases lay in between. The CDR3 covers 15 residues. The CDR3, as DNA: TGCGCCAGCAGCTCGACAGGCGCAACTAATGAAAAACTGTTTTTT. It specifies CASSSTGATNEKLFF.

This clonotype has only a few counts. The chain links TRBV20-1 to TRBJ2-1; the match to TRBD2 covers 8 bases. V lost 3 bases to trimming and J lost 8 bases; unmatched junction nucleotides: 6. The CDR3 is 13 amino acids. CDR1 and CDR2 (germline): DFQATT, SNEGSKA (reference sequence). In nucleotides, the CDR3 is TGCAGTGCTAGCGGGGGGGCCTTGGATGAGCAGTTCTTC. It translates to CSASGGALDEQFF.

Worth noting for this clonotype: Lacking the conserved final phenylalanine or tryptophan, this CDR3 likely reflects a read error. This sequence joins TRBV5-1 and TRBJ1-2; the D is unclear. With 4 bases removed from V and 3 bases from J, the gap between germline ends came to 10 bases. Germline-derived CDR1 and CDR2 are SGHRS and YFSETQ. The CDR3 is 13 residues long. The CDR3 DNA follows: TGCGCCAGCAGCCAGGACTCTGACTATGGCTACACCTTG. It codes for CASSQDSDYGYTL.